This record covers a single TCR beta chain. The target antigen is unknown. This record comes from a study of CD8+CD57+ T cells in acquired aplastic anemia. Points from the study as a whole: Under 35 was the count of CD8+ CDR3 sequences that patients shared with controls.

With 3 bases clipped from V and 4 bases from J, the junction kept 8 bases outside the gene matches. The V gene's germline CDR1 is SGHRS and CDR2 YFSETQ. The CDR3 is 15 residues long. Profiling that covered TCR beta VDJ and CDR3 relied on genomic DNA as its template. A single record per CDR3 protein comes from TCRdb applying MiXCR to the reads. The sample shows around 170,000 distinct CDR3 sequences, less than 50% of them seen only once. The authors sequenced patients whose flow cytometry had shown CD8+CD57+ cell expansion. This chain connects TRBV5-1 to TRBJ1-1, with TRBD1 matching over 8 bases. The receptor was derived from a human donor with aplastic anemia. The sample was sorted CD4+, CD8+, or CD8+CD57+ T cells (not recorded which) from PBMCs. CDR3 coding DNA: TGCGCCAGCAGCTCGCAGACAGGGACAGGCACTGAAGCTTTCTTT. The encoded protein is CASSSQTGTGTEAFF.